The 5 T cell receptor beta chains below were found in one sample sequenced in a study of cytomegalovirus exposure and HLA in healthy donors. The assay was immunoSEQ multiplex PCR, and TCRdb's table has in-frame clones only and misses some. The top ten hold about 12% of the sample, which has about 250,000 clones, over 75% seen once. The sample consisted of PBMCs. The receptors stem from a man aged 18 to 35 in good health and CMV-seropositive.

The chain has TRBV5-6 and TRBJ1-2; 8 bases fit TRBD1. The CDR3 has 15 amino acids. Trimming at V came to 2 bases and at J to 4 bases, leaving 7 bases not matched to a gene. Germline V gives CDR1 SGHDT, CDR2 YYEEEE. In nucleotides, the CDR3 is TGTGCCAGCAGCTTAGTGGACAGGGCCTCCTATGGCTACACCTTC. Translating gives CASSLVDRASYGYTF.

CDR3 residues: CASSLGGLGNYGYTF. The CDR3 nucleotides read TGCGCCAGCAGCTTGGGGGGATTGGGTAACTATGGCTACACCTTC. The chain carries TRBV5-1 and TRBJ1-2, with unresolved D. The germline CDR1 and CDR2 sequences are SGHRS and YFSETQ. This CDR3 region has 15 residues. V was cut by 0 bases and J by 1 base, with 10 bases left in between.

The CDR3: CAWSVLRDEQYF. For the CDR3, the DNA is TGTGCCTGGAGTGTATTAAGGGACGAGCAGTACTTC. The J gene is TRBJ2-7, the V gene TRBV30; D unclear. Germline values: CDR1 GTSNPN, CDR2 SVGIG (reference sequence). This CDR3 comprises 12 residues. Trimming stripped 0 bases from V and 5 bases from J, with 8 bases between.

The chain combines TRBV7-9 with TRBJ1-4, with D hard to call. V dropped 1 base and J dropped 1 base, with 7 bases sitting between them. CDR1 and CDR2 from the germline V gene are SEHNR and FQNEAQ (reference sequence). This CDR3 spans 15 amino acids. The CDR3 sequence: CASSLDRLTNEKLFF. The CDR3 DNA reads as TGTGCCAGCAGCTTAGATCGGCTAACTAATGAAAAACTGTTTTTT. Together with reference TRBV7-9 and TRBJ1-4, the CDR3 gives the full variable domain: DTGVSQNPRHKITKRGQNVTFRCDPISEHNRLYWYRQTLGQGPEFLTYFQNEAQLEKSRLLSDRFSAERPKGSFSTLEIQRTEQGDSAMYLCASSLDRLTNEKLFFGSGTQLSVL.

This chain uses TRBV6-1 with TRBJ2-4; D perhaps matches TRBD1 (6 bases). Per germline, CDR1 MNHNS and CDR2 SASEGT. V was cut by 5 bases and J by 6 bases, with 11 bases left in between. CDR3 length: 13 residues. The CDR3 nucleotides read TGTGCCAGCAGTTCTAAAGGGGGAAACATTCAGTACTTC. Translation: CASSSKGGNIQYF.